This T cell receptor beta chain was captured in a study of breast tumors, draining lymph nodes, adjacent tissues. TCRdb used MiXCR to reprocess the multiplex PCR reads, holding one entry per CDR3 protein. The sample lists fewer than 140,000 distinct CDR3 sequences; about 31% were seen once. Samples came from axillary lymph nodes draining the breast cancer. The CDR3 is 12 residues long. CDR1 is MNHNY, CDR2 SVGAGI, per germline (reference sequence). The V end was cut by 0 bases, the J end by 7 bases, with 4 bases between. This clonotype was seen ten or more times. The sample taken for sequencing was axillary lymph node tissue. The sequence came from a female donor with breast cancer. Some clones in this sample may be carry-over from other donors' samples. This chain connects TRBV6-6 to TRBJ2-1; no reliable D call. CDR3 nucleotide sequence: TGTGCCAGCAGTTACTCGAGAAATGAGCAGTTCTTC. Its translation is CASSYSRNEQFF.